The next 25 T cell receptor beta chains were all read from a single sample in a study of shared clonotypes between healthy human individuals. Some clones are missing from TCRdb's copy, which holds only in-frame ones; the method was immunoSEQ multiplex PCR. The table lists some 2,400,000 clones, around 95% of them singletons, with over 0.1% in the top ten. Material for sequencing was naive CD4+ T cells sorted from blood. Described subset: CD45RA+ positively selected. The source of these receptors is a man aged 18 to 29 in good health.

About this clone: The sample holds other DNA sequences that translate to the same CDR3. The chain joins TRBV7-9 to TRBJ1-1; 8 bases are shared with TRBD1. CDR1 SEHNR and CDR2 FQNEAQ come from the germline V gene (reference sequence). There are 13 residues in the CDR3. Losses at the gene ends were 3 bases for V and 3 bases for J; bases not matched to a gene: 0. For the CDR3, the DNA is TGTGCCAGCAGCTTGACAGGGGACACTGAAGCTTTCTTT. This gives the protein CASSLTGDTEAFF.

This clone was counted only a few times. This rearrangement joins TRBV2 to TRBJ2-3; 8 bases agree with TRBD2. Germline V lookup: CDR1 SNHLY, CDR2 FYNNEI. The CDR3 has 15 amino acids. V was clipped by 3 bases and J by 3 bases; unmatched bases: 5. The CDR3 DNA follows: TGTGCCAGCAGTGAGAGGCGGGGGGTGACAGATACGCAGTATTTT. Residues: CASSERRGVTDTQYF.

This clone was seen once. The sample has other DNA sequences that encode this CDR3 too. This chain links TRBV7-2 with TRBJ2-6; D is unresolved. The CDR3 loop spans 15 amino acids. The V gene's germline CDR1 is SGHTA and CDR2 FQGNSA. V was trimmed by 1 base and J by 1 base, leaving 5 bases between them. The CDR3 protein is CASSLVGSGANVLTF. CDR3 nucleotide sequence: TGTGCCAGCAGCTTAGTGGGGTCTGGGGCCAACGTCCTGACTTTC.

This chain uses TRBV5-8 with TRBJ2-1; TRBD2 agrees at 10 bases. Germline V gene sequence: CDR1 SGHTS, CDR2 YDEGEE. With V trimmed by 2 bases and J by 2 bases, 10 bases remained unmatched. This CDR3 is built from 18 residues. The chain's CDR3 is CASSFARSTSGPYNEQFF. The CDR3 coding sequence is TGTGCCAGCAGCTTCGCTCGATCGACTAGCGGGCCCTACAATGAGCAGTTCTTC.

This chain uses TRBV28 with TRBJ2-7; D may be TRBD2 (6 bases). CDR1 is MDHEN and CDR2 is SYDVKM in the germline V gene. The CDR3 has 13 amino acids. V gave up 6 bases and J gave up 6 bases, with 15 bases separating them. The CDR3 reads CASSPGGSGEQYF. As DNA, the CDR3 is TGTGCCAGCAGCCCCGGAGGGAGTGGCGAGCAGTACTTC.

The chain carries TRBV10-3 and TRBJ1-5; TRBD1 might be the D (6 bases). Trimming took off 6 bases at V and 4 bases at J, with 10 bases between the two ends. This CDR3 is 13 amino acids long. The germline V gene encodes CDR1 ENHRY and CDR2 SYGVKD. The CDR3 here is CAISMDSNQPQHF. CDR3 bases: TGTGCCATCAGCATGGACAGTAATCAGCCCCAGCATTTT.

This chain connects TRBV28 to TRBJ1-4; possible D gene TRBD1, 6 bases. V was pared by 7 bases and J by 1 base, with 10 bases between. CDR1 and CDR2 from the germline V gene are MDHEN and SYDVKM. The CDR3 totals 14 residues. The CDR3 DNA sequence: TGTGCCAGCACCTCGACAGGAACTAATGAAAAACTGTTTTTT. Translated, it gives CASTSTGTNEKLFF.

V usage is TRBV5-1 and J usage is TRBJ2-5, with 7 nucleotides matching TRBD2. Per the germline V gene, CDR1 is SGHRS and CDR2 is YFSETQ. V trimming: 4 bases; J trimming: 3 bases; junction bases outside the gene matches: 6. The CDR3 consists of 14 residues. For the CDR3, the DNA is TGCGCCAGCAGCACCGGAGGGACTAAAGAGACCCAGTACTTC. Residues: CASSTGGTKETQYF.

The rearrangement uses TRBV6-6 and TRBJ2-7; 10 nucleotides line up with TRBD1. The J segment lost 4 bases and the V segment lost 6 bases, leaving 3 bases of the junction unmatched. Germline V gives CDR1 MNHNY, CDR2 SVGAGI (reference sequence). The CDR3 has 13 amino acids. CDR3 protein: CASRGQGRYEQYF. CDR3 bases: TGTGCCAGCAGGGGACAGGGGCGGTACGAGCAGTACTTC.

The CDR3 spells CASSYRTVMNTEAFF. The CDR3 coding sequence is TGTGCCAGCAGCTATCGGACAGTAATGAACACTGAAGCTTTCTTT. This rearrangement joins TRBV5-8 to TRBJ1-1, with D possibly TRBD1 on 6 matching bases. CDR3 length: 15 residues. CDR1 and CDR2 (germline): SGHTS, YDEGEE. The V gene lost 3 bases and the J gene lost 0 bases, with 12 bases spanning the gap. Variable domain in full (rest from reference TRBV5-8 and TRBJ1-1): EAGVTQSPTHLIKTRGQQATLRCSPISGHTSVYWYQQALGLGLQFLLWYDEGEERNRGNFPPRFSGRQFPNYSSELNVNALELEDSALYLCASSYRTVMNTEAFFGQGTRLTVV.

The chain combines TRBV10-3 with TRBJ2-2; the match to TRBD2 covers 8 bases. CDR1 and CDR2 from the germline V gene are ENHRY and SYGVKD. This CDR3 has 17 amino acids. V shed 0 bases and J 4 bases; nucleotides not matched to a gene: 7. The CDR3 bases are TGTGCCATCAGTGAGTCCCTAGCGGGTCCCTCCACCGGGGAGCTGTTTTTT. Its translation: CAISESLAGPSTGELFF.

The CDR3 here is CASSLGVQSGNTIYF. DNA for the CDR3: TGTGCCAGCAGCTTAGGGGTACAGTCTGGAAACACCATATATTTT. The J gene is TRBJ1-3, the V gene TRBV7-9; D unresolved. Trimming left V 1 base short and J 1 base short, with 8 bases between. CDR1 and CDR2 from the germline V gene are SEHNR and FQNEAQ (reference sequence). The CDR3 sequence is 15 residues long.

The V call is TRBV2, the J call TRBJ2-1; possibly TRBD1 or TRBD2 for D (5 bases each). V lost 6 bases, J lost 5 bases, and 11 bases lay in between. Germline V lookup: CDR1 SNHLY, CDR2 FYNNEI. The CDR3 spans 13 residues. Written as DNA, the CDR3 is TGTGCCAGCAGCCGGGACGGAGACAATGAGCAGTTCTTC. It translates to CASSRDGDNEQFF.

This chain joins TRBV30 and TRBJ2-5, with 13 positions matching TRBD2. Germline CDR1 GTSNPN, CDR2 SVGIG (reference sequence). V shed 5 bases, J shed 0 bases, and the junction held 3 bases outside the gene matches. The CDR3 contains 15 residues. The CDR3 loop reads CAWGLAGVYQETQYF. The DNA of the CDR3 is TGTGCCTGGGGACTAGCGGGGGTTTACCAAGAGACCCAGTACTTC.

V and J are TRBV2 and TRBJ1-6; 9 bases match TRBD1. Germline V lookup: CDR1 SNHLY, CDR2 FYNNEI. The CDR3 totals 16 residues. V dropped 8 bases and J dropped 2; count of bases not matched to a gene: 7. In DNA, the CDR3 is TGTGCCAGCGTTGCCGGGACAGGGACCTATAATTCACCCCTCCACTTT. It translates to CASVAGTGTYNSPLHF.

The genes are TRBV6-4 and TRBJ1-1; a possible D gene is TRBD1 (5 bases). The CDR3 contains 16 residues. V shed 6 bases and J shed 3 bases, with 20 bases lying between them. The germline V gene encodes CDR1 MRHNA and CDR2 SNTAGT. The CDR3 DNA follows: TGTGCCAGCAGGGAAAAACAGGCGTGGTCGGACACTGAAGCTTTCTTT. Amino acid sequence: CASREKQAWSDTEAFF.

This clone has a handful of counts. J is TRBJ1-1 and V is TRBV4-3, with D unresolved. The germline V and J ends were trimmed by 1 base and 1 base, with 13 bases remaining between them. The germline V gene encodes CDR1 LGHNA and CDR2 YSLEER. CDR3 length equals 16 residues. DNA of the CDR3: TGCGCCAGCAGCCAAGTATATGACGGACCGAACACTGAAGCTTTCTTT. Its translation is CASSQVYDGPNTEAFF.

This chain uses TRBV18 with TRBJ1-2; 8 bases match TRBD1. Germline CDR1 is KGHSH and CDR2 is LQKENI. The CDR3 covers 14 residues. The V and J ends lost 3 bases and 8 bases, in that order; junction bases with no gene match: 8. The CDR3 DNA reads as TGTGCCAGCTCACCGGGGACAGGAATTGGGGGCTACACCTTC. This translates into CASSPGTGIGGYTF.

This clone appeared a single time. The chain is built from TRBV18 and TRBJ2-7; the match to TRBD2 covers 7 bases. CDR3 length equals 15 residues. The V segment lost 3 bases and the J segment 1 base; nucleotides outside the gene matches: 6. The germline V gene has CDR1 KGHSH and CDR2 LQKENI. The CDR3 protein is CASSPRGSGSYEQYF. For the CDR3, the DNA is TGTGCCAGCTCACCCCGTGGTAGCGGGTCCTACGAGCAGTACTTC.

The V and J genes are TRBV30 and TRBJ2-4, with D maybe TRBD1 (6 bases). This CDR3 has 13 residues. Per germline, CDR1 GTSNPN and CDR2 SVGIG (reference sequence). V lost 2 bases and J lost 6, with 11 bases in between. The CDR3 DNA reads TGTGCCTGGAGTTCGGGACACATAAACATTCAGTACTTC. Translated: CAWSSGHINIQYF.

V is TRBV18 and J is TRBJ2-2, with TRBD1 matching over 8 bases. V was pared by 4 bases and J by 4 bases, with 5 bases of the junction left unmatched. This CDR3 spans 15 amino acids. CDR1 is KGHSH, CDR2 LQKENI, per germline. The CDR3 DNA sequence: TGTGCCAGCTCACAAGGACAGGGATCCACCGGGGAGCTGTTTTTT. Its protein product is CASSQGQGSTGELFF.

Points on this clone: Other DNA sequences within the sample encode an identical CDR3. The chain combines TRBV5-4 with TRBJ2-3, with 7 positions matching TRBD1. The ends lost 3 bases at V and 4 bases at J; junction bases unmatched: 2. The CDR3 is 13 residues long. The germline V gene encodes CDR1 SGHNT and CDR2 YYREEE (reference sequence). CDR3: CASSSTGADTQYF. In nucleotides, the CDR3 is TGTGCCAGCAGCTCAACAGGGGCAGATACGCAGTATTTT.

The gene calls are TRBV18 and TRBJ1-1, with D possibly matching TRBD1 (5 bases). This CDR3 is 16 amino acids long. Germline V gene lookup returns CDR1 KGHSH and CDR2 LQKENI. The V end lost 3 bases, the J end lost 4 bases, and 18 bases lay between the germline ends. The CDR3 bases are TGTGCCAGCTCACCCCAATGGGGCAGTGCAGGCACTGAAGCTTTCTTT. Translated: CASSPQWGSAGTEAFF.

Written as DNA, the CDR3 is TGTGCCAGCAGCTTAGATCGGGCAAGTACGCAGTATTTT. This translates into CASSLDRASTQYF. The chain couples TRBV11-2 to TRBJ2-3; no reliable D call. The V gene lost 0 bases and the J gene lost 8 bases, with 9 bases spanning the gap. In germline, CDR1 is SGHAT, CDR2 FQNNGV. This CDR3 comprises 13 residues.

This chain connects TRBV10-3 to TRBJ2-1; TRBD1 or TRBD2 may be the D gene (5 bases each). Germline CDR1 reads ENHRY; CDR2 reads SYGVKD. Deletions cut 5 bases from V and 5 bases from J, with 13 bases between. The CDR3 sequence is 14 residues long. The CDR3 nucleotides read TGTGCCATCAGTCCCCGGGACCGAGACAATGAGCAGTTCTTC. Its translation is CAISPRDRDNEQFF.